The 27 T cell receptor beta chains in this list originate from one sample, sequenced in a study of control samples from healthy donors and cancer patients. Sequencing used immunoSEQ multiplex PCR; TCRdb keeps in-frame clones, though not all of them. The sample yields over 65,000 clones, roughly 94% seen once. The sequenced material came from blood. Receptors originate from a woman aged 40 to 55 in good health.

This clone was found a few times. V and J are TRBV24-1 and TRBJ2-7; maybe TRBD1 (5 bases). The CDR3 has 17 amino acids. The germline V and J ends were trimmed by 1 base and 5 bases, with 20 bases remaining between them. CDR1 KGHDR and CDR2 SFDVKD come from the germline V gene. The CDR3 DNA reads as TGTGCCACCAGTGATTTAAGGAAATGGATCAGGGCGGACGAGCAGTACTTC. This encodes CATSDLRKWIRADEQYF.

The chain combines TRBV2 with TRBJ2-1; no reliable D call. There are 13 residues in the CDR3. V lost 5 bases, J lost 4 bases, and 9 bases lay in between. Germline-derived CDR1 and CDR2 are SNHLY and FYNNEI. The CDR3 sequence: CASSNQLYNEQFF. CDR3 DNA sequence: TGTGCCAGCAGTAACCAACTTTACAATGAGCAGTTCTTC.

The chain recombines TRBV11-2 with TRBJ2-2; no reliable D call. Germline V lookup: CDR1 SGHAT, CDR2 FQNNGV. This CDR3 is 13 amino acids long. The V end lost 5 bases, the J end lost 4 bases, and 8 bases lay between the germline ends. This CDR3 reads CASSGPFTGELFF. The CDR3 DNA reads as TGTGCCAGCAGCGGACCATTCACCGGGGAGCTGTTTTTT.

The chain uses TRBV2 and TRBJ2-7; 8 bases fit TRBD1. CDR3 size: 16 residues. Germline lookup yields CDR1 SNHLY and CDR2 FYNNEI. V gave up 5 bases and J gave up 1 base; unmatched junction bases: 10. In DNA, the CDR3 is TGTGCCAGCAGTCCGGGGCCGGACAGGGTATCCTACGAGCAGTACTTC. This sequence encodes CASSPGPDRVSYEQYF.

This chain connects TRBV7-9 to TRBJ1-5; tentatively, D is TRBD1 (5 bases). The length of the CDR3 is 15 residues. Trimming cost V 2 bases and J 6 bases, with 14 bases left between them. Germline V CDR1 and CDR2: SEHNR, FQNEAQ (reference sequence). CDR3 sequence (DNA): TGTGCCAGCAGCTTACGGGGTGGGGACGGTCAGCCCCAGCATTTT. It encodes CASSLRGGDGQPQHF.

V usage is TRBV9 and J usage is TRBJ2-1; TRBD1 agrees at 11 bases. Germline CDR1 SGDLS, CDR2 YYNGEE. CDR3 size: 15 residues. V was pared by 4 bases and J by 3 bases, with 3 bases of the junction left unmatched. This chain's CDR3 is CASSTGTGGYNEQFF. The CDR3 DNA reads as TGTGCCAGCAGCACCGGGACAGGGGGCTACAATGAGCAGTTCTTC.

The CDR3 region has the DNA TGTGCCAGCAGGTCGGGAGGGAGCTCCTACAATGAGCAGTTCTTC. This encodes CASRSGGSSYNEQFF. This rearrangement joins TRBV5-4 to TRBJ2-1; 8 bases match TRBD2. V lost 5 bases and J lost 0; bases outside the gene matches: 4. The germline V gene encodes CDR1 SGHNT and CDR2 YYREEE (reference sequence). The CDR3 is 15 residues long.

The chain uses TRBV7-2 and TRBJ1-5, with a weak D call TRBD1 (5 bases). CDR1 and CDR2 (germline): SGHTA, FQGNSA. This CDR3 is built from 15 residues. Trimming removed 2 bases from V and 0 bases from J, with 8 bases in between. Written as DNA, the CDR3 is TGTACCAGCAGCTTAAGGGGTTATAGCAATCAGCCCCAGCATTTT. As protein: CTSSLRGYSNQPQHF.

The chain joins TRBV9 to TRBJ1-3; D call uncertain. CDR1 and CDR2 from the germline V gene are SGDLS and YYNGEE. The CDR3 totals 16 residues. The V end lost 0 bases, the J end lost 0 bases, and 10 bases lay between the germline ends. In DNA, the CDR3 is TGTGCCAGCAGCGTAGGTGCAGTCAGCTCTGGAAACACCATATATTTT. Protein: CASSVGAVSSGNTIYF.

The chain combines TRBV12-3 or TRBV12-4 with TRBJ2-2; D is uncertain. The CDR3 has 12 amino acids. V was clipped by 3 bases and J by 4 bases, with 3 bases between them. CDR3 sequence (DNA): TGTGCCAGCAGTTTGGTCACCGGGGAGCTGTTTTTT. Translating gives CASSLVTGELFF.

This clone was observed once. The chain carries TRBV9 and TRBJ2-1; 8 nucleotides align to TRBD2. CDR1 is SGDLS and CDR2 is YYNGEE in the germline V gene. The V segment lost 2 bases and the J segment 5 bases; nucleotides outside the gene matches: 6. CDR3 length: 15 residues. CDR3 sequence reads: CASSVAGGIHNEQFF. The CDR3 DNA reads TGTGCCAGCAGCGTGGCGGGGGGTATCCACAATGAGCAGTTCTTC.

The chain joins TRBV18 to TRBJ2-2, with 7 nucleotides matching TRBD2. Germline V lookup: CDR1 KGHSH, CDR2 LQKENI. The CDR3 length is 15 residues. V lost 10 bases, J lost 2 bases, and 10 bases stayed unmatched. The CDR3 region has the DNA TGTGCCACGAACCGTCGGGGGGACAACACCGGGGAGCTGTTTTTT. Its translation is CATNRRGDNTGELFF. The entire variable domain, with the rest obtained from reference TRBV18 and TRBJ2-2, is as follows: NAGVMQNPRHLVRRRGQEARLRCSPMKGHSHVYWYRQLPEEGLKFMVYLQKENIIDESGMPKERFSAEFPKEGPSILRIQQVVRGDSAAYFCATNRRGDNTGELFFGEGSRLTVL.

This clone is a singleton in its sample. V gene TRBV10-1 combines with J gene TRBJ1-5; D may be TRBD1 (6 bases). Per the germline V gene, CDR1 is WNHNN and CDR2 is SYGVQD (reference sequence). V was shortened by 3 bases and J by 6 bases, with 9 bases between the two germline ends. The length of the CDR3 is 13 residues. CDR3 nucleotide sequence: TGCGCCAGCAGTGACAGGGGAGGTCAGCCCCAGCATTTT. It translates to CASSDRGGQPQHF.

The CDR3 spells CASSRTGGGTEAFF. DNA for the CDR3: TGTGCCAGCAGTCGGACAGGGGGCGGGACTGAAGCTTTCTTT. This chain joins TRBV28 and TRBJ1-1, with 11 bases matching TRBD1. The germline gives CDR1 MDHEN, CDR2 SYDVKM. The CDR3 covers 14 residues. J was trimmed by 5 bases and V by 5 bases; bases with no gene match: 4.

The chain links TRBV25-1 to TRBJ2-1; D remains ambiguous. The CDR3 has 13 amino acids. Germline loops: CDR1 MGHDK, CDR2 SYGVNS. The V end lost 0 bases, the J end lost 9 bases, and 9 bases lay between the germline ends. The DNA for the CDR3 is TGTGCCAGCAGTGAATATCGGTTGGGTGAGCAGTTCTTC. This encodes CASSEYRLGEQFF.

This clone was seen just once. CDR3: CASSLAVSQDLGNEQFF. CDR3 DNA: TGTGCCAGCAGCTTGGCCGTCTCCCAGGACCTTGGCAATGAGCAGTTCTTC. This rearrangement joins TRBV5-7 to TRBJ2-1; D is ambiguous. TRBV5-7 is noted as an ORF with a role that remains uncertain. V lost 0 bases and J lost 6, with 19 bases in between. CDR3 length: 17 residues.

The chain couples TRBV7-9 to TRBJ1-1; D not resolved. The CDR3 is 12 residues long. Trimming cost V 1 base and J 9 bases, with 9 bases left between them. Germline lookup yields CDR1 SEHNR and CDR2 FQNEAQ (reference sequence). The CDR3 region has the DNA TGTGCCAGCAGCTTAGAACAGCCGAAAGCTTTCTTT. This codes for CASSLEQPKAFF.

The V gene is TRBV5-1, the J gene TRBJ2-7; tentatively, D is TRBD1 (5 bases). This CDR3 has 14 amino acids. Germline loops: CDR1 SGHRS, CDR2 YFSETQ. The V end was cut by 0 bases, the J end by 3 bases, with 10 bases between. CDR3 bases: TGCGCCAGCAGCTTGGTAAGTACAGGCTACGAGCAGTACTTC. This translates into CASSLVSTGYEQYF.

The chain uses TRBV18 and TRBJ1-3; D is undetermined. In germline, CDR1 is KGHSH, CDR2 LQKENI. The CDR3 runs to 15 residues. The V end lost 4 bases, the J end lost 0 bases, and 10 bases lay between the germline ends. CDR3 nucleotides: TGTGCCAGCTCACTAGGACGGAGCTCTGGAAACACCATATATTTT. This gives the protein CASSLGRSSGNTIYF.

This chain joins TRBV2 and TRBJ2-7, with D uncertain. CDR1 and CDR2 (germline): SNHLY, FYNNEI. This CDR3 is built from 12 residues. V was pared by 6 bases and J by 5 bases, with 11 bases between. The CDR3 protein is CASRNSPHEQYF. CDR3 DNA: TGTGCCAGCAGGAATTCCCCCCACGAGCAGTACTTC.

This chain joins TRBV5-4 and TRBJ2-3; 7 bases line up with TRBD1. Germline loops: CDR1 SGHNT, CDR2 YYREEE (reference sequence). With 5 bases clipped from V and 1 base from J, the junction kept 7 bases outside the gene matches. This CDR3 contains 15 residues. The CDR3 loop is CASRQGVTGTDTQYF. CDR3 sequence (DNA): TGTGCCAGCAGGCAGGGGGTGACGGGCACAGATACGCAGTATTTT.

The CDR3 is CASTLLETDTQYF. The CDR3 nucleotides read TGTGCCAGCACCCTCTTGGAGACAGATACGCAGTATTTT. The rearrangement joins TRBV6-4 to TRBJ2-3, with unresolved D. The CDR3 is made up of 13 amino acids. CDR1 MRHNA and CDR2 SNTAGT come from the germline V gene. Trimming took 7 bases from V and 3 from J, leaving 11 bases between them.

The V gene is TRBV4-1, the J gene TRBJ2-1, with D possibly called TRBD1 or TRBD2 (6 bases each). The CDR3 is 18 amino acids. V dropped 1 base and J dropped 7 bases, with 23 bases sitting between them. Germline assignment: CDR1 MGHRA and CDR2 YSYEKL. The CDR3 protein is CASSQAGARRHRENEQFF. The DNA for the CDR3 is TGCGCCAGCAGCCAAGCGGGGGCAAGGCGTCATAGGGAAAATGAGCAGTTCTTC.

The chain employs TRBV2 and TRBJ1-6; TRBD1 aligns across 8 bases. The V and J ends lost 6 bases and 10 bases, in that order; junction bases with no gene match: 8. This CDR3 is 14 amino acids long. Looked up from germline, CDR1 is SNHLY and CDR2 is FYNNEI. The CDR3 sequence is CASSPGTGSSPLHF. DNA for the CDR3: TGTGCCAGCAGCCCCGGGACAGGTTCATCACCCCTCCACTTT.

Here the CDR3 reads CASSYGGTGTYNEQFF. The DNA of the CDR3 is TGTGCCAGCAGTTACGGGGGGACAGGGACATACAATGAGCAGTTCTTC. V usage is TRBV6-5 and J usage is TRBJ2-1, with 9 bases identical to TRBD1. Germline lookup yields CDR1 MNHEY and CDR2 SVGAGI. The CDR3 extends over 16 amino acids. V was clipped by 2 bases and J by 4 bases; unmatched bases: 6.

The chain combines TRBV5-1 with TRBJ1-1; TRBD1 is a possible D gene (6 bases). Germline V gene sequence: CDR1 SGHRS, CDR2 YFSETQ. This CDR3 region has 17 residues. V dropped 4 bases and J dropped 0 bases, with 19 bases sitting between them. The CDR3 reads CASSILGAGAMNTEAFF. The CDR3 DNA reads TGCGCCAGCAGCATCTTGGGGGCAGGGGCGATGAACACTGAAGCTTTCTTT.

CDR3 amino acids: CASSSGPGEGYTF. Here the CDR3 DNA reads TGTGCCAGCAGTTCGGGACCTGGGGAAGGCTACACCTTC. The chain joins TRBV12-3 or TRBV12-4 to TRBJ1-2; TRBD1 is a possible D gene (5 bases). V lost 4 bases, J lost 8 bases, and 14 bases lay in between. This CDR3 is 13 amino acids long.